This TCR beta chain was captured by sequencing in a study of CD4 T cells in relation to SARS-CoV-2 and coronaviruses. Study as a whole: After around 10 days of antigen culture, PBMC TCR beta CDR3s were sequenced. Findings and limits, study-wide: In around 60% of donors, memory CD4+ clonotypes crossrecognized SARS-CoV-2 and at least one common cold coronavirus spike.

CD4+ T cells from unexposed donors were obtained before the COVID-19 pandemic (2011-2018). After more than eight days of culture, CD4+ T cells were isolated. To note about this clone: Its antigen is unidentified.

CDR3 size: 13 residues. The germline CDR1 and CDR2 sequences are LGHDT and YNNKEL (reference sequence). The V end was cut by 1 base, the J end by 8 bases, with 11 bases between. The method was immunoSEQ multiplex PCR; TCRdb's version includes in-frame clones alone and lacks a portion of them. In the table there are 10,000 to 15,000 clones, roughly 71% of which are singletons. Sequencing used CD4+ T cells from PBMCs, cultured in vitro. V and J are TRBV3-1 (or the pseudogene TRBV3-2) and TRBJ1-2; D unclear. The sequence derives from a human donor in good health. CDR3: CASSQGSKGGYTF. The CDR3 nucleotides read TGTGCCAGCAGCCAAGGTTCCAAGGGCGGCTACACCTTC.